This TCR beta chain stems from a study of beta chain features in type 1 diabetes. The wider study: All samples yielded some 100,000,000 examined sorted cells. Study-wide points: VDJ junctions from patients with type 1 diabetes contained fewer insertions and more deletions. Type 1 diabetes patients had TCRB CDR3s that were shorter (moderately but significantly so) in all four CD4+ subsets.

CDR1 MGHDK and CDR2 SYGVNS come from the germline V gene. The CDR3 is 14 amino acids. The junction had 9 bases not matched to a gene; V was cut back by 9 bases and J by 5 bases. The entirety of the isolated RNA underwent reverse transcription, so expressed TCRB transcripts were sequenced. Method: immunoSEQ multiplex PCR; TCRdb's copy keeps in-frame clones and lacks some. The data contain 300,000 to 400,000 clones, about 13% of them singletons. As to this clone: The target antigen is unknown.

The clonotype comes from a woman aged 18-30 years with type 1 diabetes. This chain joins TRBV25-1 and TRBJ2-3; 9 bases map to TRBD1. The material sequenced was naive CD4+ T cells from blood. CDR3 sequence (DNA): TGTGCCAGTTCACGTACAGGGGGCAGAGATACGCAGTATTTT. Translating it yields CASSRTGGRDTQYF.